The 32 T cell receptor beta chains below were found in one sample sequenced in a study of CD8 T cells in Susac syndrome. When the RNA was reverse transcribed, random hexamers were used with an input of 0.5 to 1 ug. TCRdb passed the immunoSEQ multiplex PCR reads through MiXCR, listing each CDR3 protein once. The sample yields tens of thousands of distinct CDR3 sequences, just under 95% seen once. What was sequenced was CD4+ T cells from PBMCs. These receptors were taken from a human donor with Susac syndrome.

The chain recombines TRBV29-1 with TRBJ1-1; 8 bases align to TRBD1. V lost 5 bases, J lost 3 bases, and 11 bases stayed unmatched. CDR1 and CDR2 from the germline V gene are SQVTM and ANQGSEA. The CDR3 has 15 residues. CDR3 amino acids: CSVWPGGAKDTEAFF. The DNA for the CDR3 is TGCAGCGTTTGGCCAGGGGGCGCGAAAGACACTGAAGCTTTCTTT.

DNA of the CDR3: TGCGCCAGCAGCCCTATATCAGGGAGAACTGAAGCTTTCTTT. This sequence encodes CASSPISGRTEAFF. V is TRBV5-1 and J is TRBJ1-1, with D tentatively TRBD1 (5 bases). Germline values: CDR1 SGHRS, CDR2 YFSETQ. Trimming left V 4 bases short and J 5 bases short, with 15 bases between. CDR3 length equals 14 residues.

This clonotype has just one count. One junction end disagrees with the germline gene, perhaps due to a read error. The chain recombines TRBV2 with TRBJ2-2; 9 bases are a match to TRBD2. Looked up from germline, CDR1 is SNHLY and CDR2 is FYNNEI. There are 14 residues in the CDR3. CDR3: CASTGGGGTGELFF. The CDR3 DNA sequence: TGTGCTAGCACCGGCGGGGGGGGAACCGGGGAGCTGTTTTTT.

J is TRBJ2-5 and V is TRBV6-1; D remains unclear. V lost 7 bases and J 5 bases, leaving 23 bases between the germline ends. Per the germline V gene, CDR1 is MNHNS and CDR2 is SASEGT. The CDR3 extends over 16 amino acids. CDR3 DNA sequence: TGTGCCAGCATCCAGCCCCGGGCCCCAAGTTCCGAGACCCAGTACTTC. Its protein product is CASIQPRAPSSETQYF.

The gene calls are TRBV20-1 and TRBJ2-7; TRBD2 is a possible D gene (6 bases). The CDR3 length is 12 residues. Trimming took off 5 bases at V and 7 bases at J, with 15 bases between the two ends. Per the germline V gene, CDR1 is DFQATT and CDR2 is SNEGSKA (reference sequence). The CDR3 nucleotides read TGCAGTGCTGGATACGGGGGTTTGGAGCAGTACTTC. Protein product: CSAGYGGLEQYF.

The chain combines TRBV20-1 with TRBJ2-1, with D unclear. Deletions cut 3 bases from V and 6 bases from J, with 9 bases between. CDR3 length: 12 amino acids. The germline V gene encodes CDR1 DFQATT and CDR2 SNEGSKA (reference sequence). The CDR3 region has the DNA TGCAGTGCTAGTGAGACGTCCAATGAGCAGTTCTTC. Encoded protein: CSASETSNEQFF.

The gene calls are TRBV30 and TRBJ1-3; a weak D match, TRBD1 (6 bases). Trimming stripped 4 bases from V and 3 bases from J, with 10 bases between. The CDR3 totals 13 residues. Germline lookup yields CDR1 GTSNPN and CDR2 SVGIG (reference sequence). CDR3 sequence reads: CAWNREGGNTIYF. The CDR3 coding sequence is TGTGCCTGGAACAGGGAAGGTGGAAACACCATATATTTT.

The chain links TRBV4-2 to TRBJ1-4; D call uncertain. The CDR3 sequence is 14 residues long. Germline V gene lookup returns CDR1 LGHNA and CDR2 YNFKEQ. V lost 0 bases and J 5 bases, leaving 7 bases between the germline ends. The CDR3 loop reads CASSQDARNEKLFF. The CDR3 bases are TGTGCCAGCAGCCAAGATGCTCGAAATGAAAAACTGTTTTTT.

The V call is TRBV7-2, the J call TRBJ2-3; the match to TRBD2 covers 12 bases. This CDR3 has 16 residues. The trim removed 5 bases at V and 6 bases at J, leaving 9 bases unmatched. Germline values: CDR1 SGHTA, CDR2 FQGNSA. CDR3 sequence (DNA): TGTGCCAGCAGCCGCTCTAGCGGGGGGGCAGTGGATACGCAGTATTTT. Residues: CASSRSSGGAVDTQYF.

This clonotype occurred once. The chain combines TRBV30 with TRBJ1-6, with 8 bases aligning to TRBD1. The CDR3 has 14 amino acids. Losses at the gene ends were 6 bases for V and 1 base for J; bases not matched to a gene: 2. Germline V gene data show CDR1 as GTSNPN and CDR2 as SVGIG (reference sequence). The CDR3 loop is CACTGGSYNSPLHF. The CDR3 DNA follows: TGTGCCTGCACAGGGGGGTCCTATAATTCACCCCTCCACTTT. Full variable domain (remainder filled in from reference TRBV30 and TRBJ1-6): SQTIHQWPATLVQPVGSPLSLECTVEGTSNPNLYWYRQAAGRGLQLLFYSVGIGQISSEVPQNLSASRPQDRQFILSSKKLLLSDSGFYLCACTGGSYNSPLHFGNGTRLTVT.

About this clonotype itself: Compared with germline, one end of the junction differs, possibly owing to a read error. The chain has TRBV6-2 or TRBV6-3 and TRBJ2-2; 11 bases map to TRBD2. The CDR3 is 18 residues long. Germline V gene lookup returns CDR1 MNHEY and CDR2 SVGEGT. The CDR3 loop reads CASSDSGTSGLNTGELFF. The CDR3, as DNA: TGTGCCAGCAGTGACTCCGGGACTAGCGGATTGAACACCGGGGAGCTGTTTTTT.

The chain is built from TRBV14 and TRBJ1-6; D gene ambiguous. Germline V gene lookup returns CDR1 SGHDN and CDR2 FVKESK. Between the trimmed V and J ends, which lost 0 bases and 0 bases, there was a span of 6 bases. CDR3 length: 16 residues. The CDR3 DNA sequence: TGTGCCAGCAGCCAAGATCAGAGCTCCTATAATTCACCCCTCCACTTT. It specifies CASSQDQSSYNSPLHF.

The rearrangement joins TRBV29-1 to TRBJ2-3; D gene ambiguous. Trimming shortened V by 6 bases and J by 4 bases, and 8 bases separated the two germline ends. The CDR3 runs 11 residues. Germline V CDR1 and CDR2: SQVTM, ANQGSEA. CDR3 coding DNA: TGCAGCGTCCTGAATGCAGATACGCAGTATTTT. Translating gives CSVLNADTQYF.

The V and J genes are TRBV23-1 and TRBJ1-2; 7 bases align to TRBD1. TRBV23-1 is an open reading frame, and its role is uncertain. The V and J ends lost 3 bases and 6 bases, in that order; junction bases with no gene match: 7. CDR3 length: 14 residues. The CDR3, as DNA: TGCGCCAGCAGTCACCCCCCGACAGGGAATGGCTACACCTTC. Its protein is CASSHPPTGNGYTF.

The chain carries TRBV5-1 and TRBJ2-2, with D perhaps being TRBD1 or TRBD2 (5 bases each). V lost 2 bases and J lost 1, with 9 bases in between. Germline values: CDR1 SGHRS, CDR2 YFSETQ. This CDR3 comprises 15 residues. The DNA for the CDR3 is TGCGCCAGCAGCTTCATGGGGGTGAACACCGGGGAGCTGTTTTTT. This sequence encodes CASSFMGVNTGELFF.

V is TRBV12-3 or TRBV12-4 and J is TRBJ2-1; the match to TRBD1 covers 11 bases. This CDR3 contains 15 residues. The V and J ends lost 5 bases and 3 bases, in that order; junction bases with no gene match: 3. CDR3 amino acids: CASSRGTGGYNEQFF. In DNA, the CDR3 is TGTGCCAGCAGTCGGGGGACAGGGGGCTACAATGAGCAGTTCTTC.

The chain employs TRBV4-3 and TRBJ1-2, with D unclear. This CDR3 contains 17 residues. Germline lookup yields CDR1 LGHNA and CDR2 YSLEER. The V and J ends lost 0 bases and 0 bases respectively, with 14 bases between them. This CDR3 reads CASSQEEVRQANYGYTF. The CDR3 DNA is TGCGCCAGCAGCCAAGAAGAAGTCCGACAAGCTAACTATGGCTACACCTTC.

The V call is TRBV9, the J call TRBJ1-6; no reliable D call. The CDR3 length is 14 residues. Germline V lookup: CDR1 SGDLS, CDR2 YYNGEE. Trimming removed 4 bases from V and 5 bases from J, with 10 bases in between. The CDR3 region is CASSPTSHNSPLHF. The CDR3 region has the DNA TGTGCCAGCAGCCCCACGAGTCATAATTCACCCCTCCACTTT.

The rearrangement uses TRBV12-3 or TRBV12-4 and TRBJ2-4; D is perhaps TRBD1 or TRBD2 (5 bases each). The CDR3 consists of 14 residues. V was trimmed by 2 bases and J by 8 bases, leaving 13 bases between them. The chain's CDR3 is CASSLSYQGHIQYF. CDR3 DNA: TGTGCCAGCAGTTTATCGTACCAGGGACACATTCAGTACTTC.

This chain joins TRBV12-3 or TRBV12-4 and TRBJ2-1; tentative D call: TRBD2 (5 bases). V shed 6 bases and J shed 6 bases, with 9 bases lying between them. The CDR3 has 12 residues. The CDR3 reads CASRLEGNEQFF. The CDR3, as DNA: TGTGCCAGCAGACTAGAAGGCAATGAGCAGTTCTTC.

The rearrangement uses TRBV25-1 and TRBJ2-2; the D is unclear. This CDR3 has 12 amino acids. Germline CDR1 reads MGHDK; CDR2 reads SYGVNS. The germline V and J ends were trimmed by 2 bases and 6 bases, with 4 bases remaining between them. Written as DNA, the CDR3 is TGTGCCAGCAGTGAAGTAGCCGGGGAGCTGTTTTTT. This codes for CASSEVAGELFF.

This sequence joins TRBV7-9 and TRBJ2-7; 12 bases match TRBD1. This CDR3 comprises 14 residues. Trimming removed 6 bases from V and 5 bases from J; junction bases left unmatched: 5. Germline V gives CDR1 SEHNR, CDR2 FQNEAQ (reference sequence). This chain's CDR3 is CASRPGQGAHEQYF. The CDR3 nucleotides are TGTGCCAGCAGACCGGGACAGGGGGCTCACGAGCAGTACTTC.

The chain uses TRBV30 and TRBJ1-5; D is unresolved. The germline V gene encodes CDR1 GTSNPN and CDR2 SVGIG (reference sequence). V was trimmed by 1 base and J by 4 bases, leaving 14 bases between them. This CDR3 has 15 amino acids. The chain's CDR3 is CAWSAGNSWNQPQHF. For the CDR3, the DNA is TGTGCCTGGAGTGCTGGTAACTCATGGAATCAGCCCCAGCATTTT.

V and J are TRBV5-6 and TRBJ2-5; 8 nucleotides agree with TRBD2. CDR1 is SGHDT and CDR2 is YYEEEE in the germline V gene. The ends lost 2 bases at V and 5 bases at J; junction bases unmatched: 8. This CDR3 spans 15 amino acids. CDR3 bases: TGTGCCAGCAGCTTTGCCGGGGGGGCCGGGGAGACCCAGTACTTC. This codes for CASSFAGGAGETQYF.

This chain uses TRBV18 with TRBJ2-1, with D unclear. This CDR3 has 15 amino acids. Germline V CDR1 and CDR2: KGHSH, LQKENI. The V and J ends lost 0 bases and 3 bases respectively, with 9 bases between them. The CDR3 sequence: CASSPPARGYNEQFF. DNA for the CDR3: TGTGCCAGCTCACCACCGGCTAGAGGCTACAATGAGCAGTTCTTC. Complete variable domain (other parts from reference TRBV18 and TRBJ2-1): NAGVMQNPRHLVRRRGQEARLRCSPMKGHSHVYWYRQLPEEGLKFMVYLQKENIIDESGMPKERFSAEFPKEGPSILRIQQVVRGDSAAYFCASSPPARGYNEQFFGPGTRLTVL.

The CDR3 here is CAWSVLGQPQHF. The CDR3 coding sequence is TGTGCCTGGAGTGTACTTGGGCAGCCCCAGCATTTT. V is TRBV30 and J is TRBJ1-5, with D unclear. The CDR3 sequence is 12 residues long. Germline V gives CDR1 GTSNPN, CDR2 SVGIG (reference sequence). Trimming shortened V by 0 bases and J by 7 bases, and 7 bases separated the two germline ends. The complete variable domain, with remaining parts taken from reference TRBV30 and TRBJ1-5, reads SQTIHQWPATLVQPVGSPLSLECTVEGTSNPNLYWYRQAAGRGLQLLFYSVGIGQISSEVPQNLSASRPQDRQFILSSKKLLLSDSGFYLCAWSVLGQPQHFGDGTRLSIL.

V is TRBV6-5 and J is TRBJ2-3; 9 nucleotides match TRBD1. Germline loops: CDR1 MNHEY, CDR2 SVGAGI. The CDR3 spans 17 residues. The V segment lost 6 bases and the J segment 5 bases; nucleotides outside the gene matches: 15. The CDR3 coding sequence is TGTGCCAGCAGCTACCGAGTCGTCGGGACAGGGCGAGATACGCAGTATTTT. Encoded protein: CASSYRVVGTGRDTQYF.

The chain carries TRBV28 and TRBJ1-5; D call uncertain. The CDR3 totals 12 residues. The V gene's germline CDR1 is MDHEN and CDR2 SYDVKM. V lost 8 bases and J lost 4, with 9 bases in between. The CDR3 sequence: CASDSGNQPQHF. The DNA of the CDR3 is TGTGCCAGCGATAGCGGGAATCAGCCCCAGCATTTT.

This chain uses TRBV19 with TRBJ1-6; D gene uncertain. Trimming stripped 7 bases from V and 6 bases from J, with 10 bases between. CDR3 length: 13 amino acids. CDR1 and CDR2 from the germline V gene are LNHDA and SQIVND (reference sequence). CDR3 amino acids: CASKQDLNSPLHF. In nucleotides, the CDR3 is TGTGCCAGTAAGCAGGACCTTAATTCACCCCTCCACTTT. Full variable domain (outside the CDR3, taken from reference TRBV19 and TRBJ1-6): DGGITQSPKYLFRKEGQNVTLSCEQNLNHDAMYWYRQDPGQGLRLIYYSQIVNDFQKGDIAEGYSVSREKKESFPLTVTSAQKNPTAFYLCASKQDLNSPLHFGNGTRLTVT.

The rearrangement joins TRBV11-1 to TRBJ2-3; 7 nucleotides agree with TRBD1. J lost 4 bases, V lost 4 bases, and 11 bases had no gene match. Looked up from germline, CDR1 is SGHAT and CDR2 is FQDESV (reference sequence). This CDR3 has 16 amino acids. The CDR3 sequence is CASSSRRNQGADTQYF. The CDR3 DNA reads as TGTGCCAGCAGCTCGCGAAGAAACCAGGGGGCAGATACGCAGTATTTT.

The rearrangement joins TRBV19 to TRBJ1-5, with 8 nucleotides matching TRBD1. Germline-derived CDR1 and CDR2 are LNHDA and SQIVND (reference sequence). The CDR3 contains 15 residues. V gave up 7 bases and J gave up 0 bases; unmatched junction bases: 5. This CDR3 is CASTTTGASNQPQHF. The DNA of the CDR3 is TGTGCCAGTACCACGACAGGGGCTAGCAATCAGCCCCAGCATTTT.

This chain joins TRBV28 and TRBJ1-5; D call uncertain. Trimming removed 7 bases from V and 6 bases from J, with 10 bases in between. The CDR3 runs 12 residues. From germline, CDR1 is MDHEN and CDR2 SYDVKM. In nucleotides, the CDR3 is TGTGCCAGCACTGAGAGGAGTCAGCCCCAGCATTTT. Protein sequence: CASTERSQPQHF. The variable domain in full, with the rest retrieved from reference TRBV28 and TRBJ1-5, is DVKVTQSSRYLVKRTGEKVFLECVQDMDHENMFWYRQDPGLGLRLIYFSYDVKMKEKGDIPEGYSVSREKKERFSLILESASTNQTSMYLCASTERSQPQHFGDGTRLSIL.